A single sample is the source of the 4 T cell receptor beta chains below, sequenced in a study of vaccination effects on CD4 cells after COVID-19. The repertoire was sequenced with immunoSEQ multiplex PCR; TCRdb's copy has only in-frame clones and lacks some. The sample has about 69,000 clones, about 80% seen once. The ViraFEST assay expanded antigen-specific CD4+ T cells with viral peptide pools before sequencing. Subsequent to a culture period of about ten days, CD4+ T cells were isolated. The participants, recipients of two vaccine doses, got either BNT162b2 or mRNA-1273. Their target antigens are unknown. Sequenced material: CD4+ T cells from PBMCs cultured with HCoV-OC43 spike peptides, taken after COVID-19 vaccination. Documented subset: HCoV-OC43 spike overlapping peptide pool stimulation. Receptors were obtained from a human donor who received a COVID-19 vaccine.

V and J are TRBV4-1 and TRBJ2-2; D might be TRBD2 (5 bases). In germline, CDR1 is MGHRA, CDR2 YSYEKL. The length of the CDR3 is 16 residues. V lost 3 bases, J lost 1 base, and 12 bases lay in between. CDR3 region: CASSHPYGKNTGELFF. In nucleotides, the CDR3 is TGCGCCAGCAGCCACCCTTACGGGAAGAACACCGGGGAGCTGTTTTTT.

In this sample, this clone turned up a few times. This chain joins TRBV7-8 and TRBJ1-5, with D possibly being TRBD1 (5 bases). CDR1 is SGHVS and CDR2 is FQNEAQ in the germline V gene. V shed 4 bases and J shed 3 bases, with 10 bases lying between them. The CDR3 is made up of 14 amino acids. CDR3 loop: CASSWQGINQPQHF. CDR3 bases: TGTGCCAGCAGCTGGCAGGGAATCAATCAGCCCCAGCATTTT.

The V call is TRBV6-5, the J call TRBJ1-5; D is unresolved. The CDR3 spans 13 residues. The V end was cut by 8 bases, the J end by 3 bases, with 11 bases between. Germline V lookup: CDR1 MNHEY, CDR2 SVGAGI. For the CDR3, the DNA is TGTGCCAGCGGAGGGAGGGCCAATCAGCCCCAGCATTTT. Translating it yields CASGGRANQPQHF.

V gene TRBV10-1 combines with J gene TRBJ2-2; 11 bases are shared with TRBD2. The length of the CDR3 is 16 residues. Unmatched junction bases numbered 6, after V lost 4 bases and J lost 5 bases. Germline CDR1 and CDR2: WNHNN and SYGVQD (reference sequence). CDR3 loop: CASSAGTSGLTGELFF. The CDR3 DNA follows: TGCGCCAGCAGTGCCGGGACTAGCGGATTGACCGGGGAGCTGTTTTTT.